Reported below is one T cell receptor (beta chain). There is no known antigen for this receptor. Base qualities are not provided; no much larger clone lies one nucleotide away. This CDR3 is also generated by other DNA sequences in the sample. The data belong to a study of shared clonotypes between healthy human individuals (dated by TCRdb to 2020 to 2021). Regarding the complete study: Two women and three men aged 18 to 49 years were included in the cohort. To estimate repertoire size and how much clonotypes are shared between individuals, the study performed deep sequencing of blood TCR repertoires from a few healthy adults. For each donor, CD4 naive and CD4 memory were each run on three plates, CD8 naive on two plates, and CD8 memory on one plate. Leukapheresis yielded between about 0.8 and 9.5 billion PBMCs per donor. Different laboratories and diverse techniques were used to prepare libraries and sequence TCR repertoires, to increase sequencing depth and limit assay-specific biases.

V is cut back by 3 bases and J by 4 bases, with 1 base in the junction unmatched. The CDR3 has 13 amino acids, counting the end cysteine and phenylalanine. This entry keeps only the CDR3 DNA: 39 bases, framed from base 1. CDR1 and CDR2, per the germline V gene, are MDHEN and SYDVKM. Broad study findings and their caveats: Naive subsets generally had larger estimated clonotype richness than memory subsets did. Sampling was restricted to blood, and TCR repertoires in tissues likely differ from the TCR repertoires found in blood. Higher generation probabilities were observed for clonotypes shared by all four sorted-subset donors than for non-shared clonotypes. Based on pairwise subsampling, the degree of clonotype sharing among donors was expected to be affected by sequencing depth. Across four donors, around 5.4% of naive CD4, roughly 3.5% of naive CD8, about 2.3% of memory CD4, and roughly 0.4% of memory CD8 clonotypes were shared. Incomplete sequencing was indicated by rarefaction of sorted-subset datasets, despite the large sequencing depth. Because the study included only a small number of donors, the genetic and exposure-history diversity represented was limited.

Using the deep immunoSEQ assay, multiplex PCR amplified TCR CDR3 regions from genomic DNA. For each cell subset, the extracted genomic DNA was distributed evenly across all wells of several immunoSEQ 96-well plates, and each plate served as one replicate. For sorted subsets, 200 to 250 ng of genomic DNA, equivalent to around 30,000 T cell genomes, went into each replicate PCR. Purified libraries were measured with a Qubit 3.0 fluorometer, size-checked on a Bioanalyzer 2100, and measured again with the KAPA Library Quantification kit. A separate single-read 150-cycle Illumina NextSeq 550 flow cell was used to sequence each immunoSEQ 96-well plate. The paper's data handling went like this. Because only junctional sequences without quality scores were contained in the immunoSEQ output, filtering matching that applied to full-length reads could not be performed. Sequences were annotated with PyIR, a Python wrapper for IgBLAST v1.9, using IMGT germline references to assign V/J genes and CDR3. Reads were removed for weak V/J assignments (E-value above 1e-6), missing CDR3, stop codons, out-of-frame junctions, or ambiguous translated residues. V3J clonotypes were defined by identical inferred V gene, J gene, and CDR3 amino acid sequence. To compute the percentage overlap between repertoires, the number of shared unique clonotypes was divided by the size of the smaller repertoire. Three approaches were used to assess repertoire richness: RTK rarefaction, the Chao1 estimator, and Recon v2.1 estimates of unobserved clonotypes. Generation probabilities were computed with OLGA for all TCRbeta clonotypes obtained by the gDNA method from a few donors. This is the immuneACCESS table as TCRdb keeps it, with only in-frame sequences that have V and J called. A part of the clones is gone; compared with another copy, unresolved V genes explain less than half, and the rest is unexplained. The V and J calls and clone size were taken over from that table, and D and trimming were inferred from the DNA. In this sample the table shows roughly 2,300,000 clones, roughly 92% of which occur a single time. The ten largest clones capture roughly 0.34% of the sample.

The donors were healthy, HIV-negative adults who had no recently reported acute infections or vaccinations. Only Caucasian adults living in Nashville, Tennessee, USA were represented among the donors. CD4+ T cells were enriched by magnetic negative selection, after which naive cells were positively selected on CD45RA and the negative fraction was taken as the memory subset. After blood collection by leukapheresis, PBMCs were isolated using Ficoll-Histopaque density gradient centrifugation and then cryopreserved in the vapor phase of liquid nitrogen. Analytical flow cytometry was used to check the purity and quantity of each magnetically sorted T cell population. Each sorted fraction had its genomic DNA isolated and then quantified by UV absorbance on a Nanodrop 2000c.

The sequence derives from a man aged 18 to 35 in good health. Some clones in this sample may be carry-over from other donors' samples. The sequenced sample consisted of naive CD4+ T cells from PBMCs. The cell subset or site tag for this specimen amounts to: CD45RA+ positively selected. The sequence joins TRBV28 to TRBJ1-2, with TRBD1 identical over 8 junction bases. At the DNA level, the sequence is TGTGCCAGCAGTTTGGACAGGGCCTATGGCTACACCTTC. It codes for CASSLDRAYGYTF.